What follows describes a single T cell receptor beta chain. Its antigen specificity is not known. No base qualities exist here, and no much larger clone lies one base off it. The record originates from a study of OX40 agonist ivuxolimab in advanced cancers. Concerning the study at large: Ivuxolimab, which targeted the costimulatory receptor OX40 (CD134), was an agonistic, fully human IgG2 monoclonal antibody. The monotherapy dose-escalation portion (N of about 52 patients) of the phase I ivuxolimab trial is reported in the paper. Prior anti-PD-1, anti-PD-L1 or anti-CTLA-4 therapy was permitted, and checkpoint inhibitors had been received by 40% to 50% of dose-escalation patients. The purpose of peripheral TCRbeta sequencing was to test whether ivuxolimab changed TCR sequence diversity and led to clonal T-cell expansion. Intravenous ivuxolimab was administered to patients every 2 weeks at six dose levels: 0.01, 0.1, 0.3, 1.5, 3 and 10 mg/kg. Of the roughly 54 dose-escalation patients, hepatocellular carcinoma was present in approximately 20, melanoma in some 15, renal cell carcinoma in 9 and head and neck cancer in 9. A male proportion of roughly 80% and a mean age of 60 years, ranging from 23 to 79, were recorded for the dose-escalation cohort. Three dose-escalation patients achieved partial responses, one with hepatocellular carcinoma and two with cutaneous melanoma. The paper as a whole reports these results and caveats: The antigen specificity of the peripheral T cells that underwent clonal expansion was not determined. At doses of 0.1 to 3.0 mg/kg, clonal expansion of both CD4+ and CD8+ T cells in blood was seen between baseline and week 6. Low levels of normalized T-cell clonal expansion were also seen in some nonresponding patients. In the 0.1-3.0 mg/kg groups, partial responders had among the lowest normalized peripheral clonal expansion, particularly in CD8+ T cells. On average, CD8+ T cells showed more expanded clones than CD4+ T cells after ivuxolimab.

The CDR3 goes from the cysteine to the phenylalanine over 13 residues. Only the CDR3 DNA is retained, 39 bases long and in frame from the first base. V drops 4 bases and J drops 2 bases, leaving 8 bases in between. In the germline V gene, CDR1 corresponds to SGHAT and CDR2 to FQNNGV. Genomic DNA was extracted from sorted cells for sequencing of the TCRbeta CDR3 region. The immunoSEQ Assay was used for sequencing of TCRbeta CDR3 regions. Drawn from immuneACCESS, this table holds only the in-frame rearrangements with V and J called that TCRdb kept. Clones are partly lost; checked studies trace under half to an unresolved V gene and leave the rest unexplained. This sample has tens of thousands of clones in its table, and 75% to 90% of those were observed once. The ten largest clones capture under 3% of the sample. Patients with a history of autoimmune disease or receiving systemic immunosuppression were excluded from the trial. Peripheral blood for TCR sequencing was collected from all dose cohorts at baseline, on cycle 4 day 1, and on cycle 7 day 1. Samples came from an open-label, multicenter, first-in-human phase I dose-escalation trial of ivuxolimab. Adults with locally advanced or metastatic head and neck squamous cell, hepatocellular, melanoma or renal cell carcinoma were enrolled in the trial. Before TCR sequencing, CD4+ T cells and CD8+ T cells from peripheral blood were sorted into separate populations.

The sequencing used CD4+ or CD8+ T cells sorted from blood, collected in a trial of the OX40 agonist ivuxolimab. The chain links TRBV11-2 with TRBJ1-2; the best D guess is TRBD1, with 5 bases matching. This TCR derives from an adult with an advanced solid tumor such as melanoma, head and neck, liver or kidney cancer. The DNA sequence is TGTGCCAGCAGCTCCGACAGAAACTATGGCTACACCTTC. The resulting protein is CASSSDRNYGYTF. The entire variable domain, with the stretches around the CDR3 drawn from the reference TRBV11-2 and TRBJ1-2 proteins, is EAGVAQSPRYKIIEKRQSVAFWCNPISGHATLYWYQQILGQGPKLLIQFQNNGVVDDSQLPKDRFSAERLKGVDSTLKIQPAKLEDSAVYLCASSSDRNYGYTFGSGTRLTVV.